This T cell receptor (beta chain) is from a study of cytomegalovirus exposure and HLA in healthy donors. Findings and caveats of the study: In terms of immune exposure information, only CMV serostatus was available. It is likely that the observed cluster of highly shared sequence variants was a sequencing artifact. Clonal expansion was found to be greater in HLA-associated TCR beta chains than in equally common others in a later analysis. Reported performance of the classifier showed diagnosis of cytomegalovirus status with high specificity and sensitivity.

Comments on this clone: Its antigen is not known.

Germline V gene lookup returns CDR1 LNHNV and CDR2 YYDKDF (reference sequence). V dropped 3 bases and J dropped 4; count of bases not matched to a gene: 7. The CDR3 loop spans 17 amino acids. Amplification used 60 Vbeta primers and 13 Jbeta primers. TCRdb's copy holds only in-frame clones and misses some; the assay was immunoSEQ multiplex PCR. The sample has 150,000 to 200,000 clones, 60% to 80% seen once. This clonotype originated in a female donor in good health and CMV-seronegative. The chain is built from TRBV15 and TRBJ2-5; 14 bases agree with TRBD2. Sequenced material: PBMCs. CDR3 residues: CATSSLTGTSGGETQYF. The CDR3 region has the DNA TGTGCCACCAGCAGCTTAACCGGGACTAGCGGGGGAGAGACCCAGTACTTC.